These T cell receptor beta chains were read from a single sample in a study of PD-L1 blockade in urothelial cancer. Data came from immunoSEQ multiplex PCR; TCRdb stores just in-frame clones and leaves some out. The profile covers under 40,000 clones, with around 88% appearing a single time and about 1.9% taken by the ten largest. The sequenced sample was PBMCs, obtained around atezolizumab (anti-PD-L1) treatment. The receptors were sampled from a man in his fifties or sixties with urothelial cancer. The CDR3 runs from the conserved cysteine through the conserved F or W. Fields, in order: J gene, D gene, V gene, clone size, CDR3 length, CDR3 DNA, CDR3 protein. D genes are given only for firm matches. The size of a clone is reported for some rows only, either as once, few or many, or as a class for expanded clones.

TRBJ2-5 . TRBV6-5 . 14 TGTGCCAGCAGTCCGAGGGTATGGGGAGAGACCCAGTACTTC CASSPRVWGETQYF
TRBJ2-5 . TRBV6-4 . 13 TGTGCCAGCAGTGAATCTAGAGAGGGGACCCAGTACTTC CASSESREGTQYF
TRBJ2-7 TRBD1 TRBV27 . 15 TGTGCCAGCAGTTTATCGCCCCAGGGGGCTAGCGAGCAGTACTTC CASSLSPQGASEQYF
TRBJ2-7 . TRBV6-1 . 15 TGTGCCACCGGGGAACTGGGGGGTCCCTCCTACGAGCAGTACTTC CATGELGGPSYEQYF
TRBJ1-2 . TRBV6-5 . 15 TGTGCCAGCAGTTACTCGGTACAGGGCGTATATGGCTACACCTTC CASSYSVQGVYGYTF
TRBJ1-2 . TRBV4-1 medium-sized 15 TGCGCCAGCAGCGGCGAAGGACATGCCCCCTATGGCTACACCTTC CASSGEGHAPYGYTF
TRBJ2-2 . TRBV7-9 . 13 TGTGCCAGCAGCCACTGGAGCACCGGGGAGCTGTTTTTT CASSHWSTGELFF
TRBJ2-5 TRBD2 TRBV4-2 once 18 TGTGCCAGCAGCCAAGATTCCGGAACTAGCGGGGGCCAAGAGACCCAGTACTTC CASSQDSGTSGGQETQYF
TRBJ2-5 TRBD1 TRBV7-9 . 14 TGTGCCAGCAGCGTCCCGGGACAGTGGGAGACCCAGTACTTC CASSVPGQWETQYF
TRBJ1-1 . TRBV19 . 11 TGTGCCAGTATGCAGGGCGCTCAAGCTTTCTTT CASMQGAQAFF
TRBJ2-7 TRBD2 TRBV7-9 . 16 TGTGCCAGCAGCTGGGGGGGTGCAGGGAGATCCTACGAGCAGTACTTC CASSWGGAGRSYEQYF
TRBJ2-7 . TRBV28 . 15 TGTGCCAGCAGTTTAGTACAGCTCCTTCCCTACGAGCAGTACTTC CASSLVQLLPYEQYF
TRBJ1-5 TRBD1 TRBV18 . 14 TGTGCCAGCTCAGCCGGGACAGACAATCAGCCCCAGCATTTT CASSAGTDNQPQHF
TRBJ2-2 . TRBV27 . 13 TGTGCCGCTGGAACACTAGGCGCCGGGGAGCTGTTTTTT CAAGTLGAGELFF
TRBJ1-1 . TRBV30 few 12 TGTGCATGGAAGCTGGGGGGGACTGAAGCTTTCTTT CAWKLGGTEAFF
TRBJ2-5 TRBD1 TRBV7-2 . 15 TGTGCCAGCAGCTTAGGACAGGGGGCGCGAGAGACCCAGTACTTC CASSLGQGARETQYF
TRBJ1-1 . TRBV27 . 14 TGTGCCAGCAGTTTATGGTCGGGGGGGAGTGAAGCTTTCTTT CASSLWSGGSEAFF
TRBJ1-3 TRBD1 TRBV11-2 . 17 TGTGCCAGCAGCTTAGTGTCCGACAGGGCAACCGGAAACACCATATATTTT CASSLVSDRATGNTIYF
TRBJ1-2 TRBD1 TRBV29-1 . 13 TGCAGCGTCAACGGACAGGGGGCAGGTGGCTACACCTTC CSVNGQGAGGYTF
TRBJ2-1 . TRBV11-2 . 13 TGTGCCAGCAGCTTAGCTAATAGCGATGAGCAGTTCTTC CASSLANSDEQFF
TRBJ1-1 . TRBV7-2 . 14 TGTGCCAGCAGCAATCTACCGGGGAGCACTGAAGCTTTCTTT CASSNLPGSTEAFF
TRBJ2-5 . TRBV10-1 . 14 TGCGCCAGCAGCCCCCAAAGCGGTCAAGAGACCCAGTACTTC CASSPQSGQETQYF
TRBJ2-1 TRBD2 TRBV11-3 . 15 TGTGCCAGCAGCCCCGGGACTAGCGGGAGCAATGAGCAGTTCTTC CASSPGTSGSNEQFF
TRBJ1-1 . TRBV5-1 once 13 TGCGCCAGCAGCTTGGCCGAGGACACTGAAGCTTTCTTT CASSLAEDTEAFF
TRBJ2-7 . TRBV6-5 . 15 TGTGCCAGCAGCCCCCTTGCGGGGGCCTCCTACGAGCAGTACTTC CASSPLAGASYEQYF
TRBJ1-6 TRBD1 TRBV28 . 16 TGTGCCAGCAGTACTTCCGGACAGGGGACCTCATGGGCCCTCCACTTT CASSTSGQGTSWALHF
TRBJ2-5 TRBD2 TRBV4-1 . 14 TGCGCCAGCAGCTTGGGACTAGCGGGAGAGACCCAGTACTTC CASSLGLAGETQYF
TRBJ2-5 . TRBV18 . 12 TGTGCCAGCTCACCGGCGGGGGAGACCCAGTACTTC CASSPAGETQYF
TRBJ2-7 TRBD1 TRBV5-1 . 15 TGCGCCAGCAGCGCGGGACAGGGGGAGGTCCACGAGCAGTACTTC CASSAGQGEVHEQYF
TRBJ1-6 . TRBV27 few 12 TGTGCCAGCAGTTTCGGGAATTCACCCCTCCACTTT CASSFGNSPLHF
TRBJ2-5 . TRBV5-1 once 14 TGCGCCAGCAGCTTGATGCCCGGGATGGAGACCCAGTACTTC CASSLMPGMETQYF
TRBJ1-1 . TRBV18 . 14 TGTGCCAGCTCACCCTCTACTACGGACACTGAAGCTTTCTTT CASSPSTTDTEAFF
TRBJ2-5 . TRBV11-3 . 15 TGTGCCAGCAGCTCGGAGGGGCGGCTAGCGCAGACCCAGTACTTC CASSSEGRLAQTQYF
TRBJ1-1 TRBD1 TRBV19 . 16 TGTGCCAGTAGTATTTGGACAGGAGGAGTGAACACTGAAGCTTTCTTT CASSIWTGGVNTEAFF
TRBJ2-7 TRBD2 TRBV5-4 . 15 TGTGCCAGCAACATAGCGGGGGGGTTCCCCAACGAGCAGTACTTC CASNIAGGFPNEQYF
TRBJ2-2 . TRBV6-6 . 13 TGTGCCAGCCAAAAGAGGGATACCGGGGAGCTGTTTTTT CASQKRDTGELFF
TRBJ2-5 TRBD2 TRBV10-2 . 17 TGCGCCAGCAGTGTGGGCGGGACTAGCGGGCAACCAGAGACCCAGTACTTC CASSVGGTSGQPETQYF
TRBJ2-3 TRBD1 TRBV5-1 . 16 TGCGCCAGCAGCTTGTTTCAGGGGGCGGGATCAGATACGCAGTATTTT CASSLFQGAGSDTQYF
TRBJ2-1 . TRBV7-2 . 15 TGTGCCAGCAGCCCTTTCCAGGGGAGCTTAGGTGAGCAGTTCTTC CASSPFQGSLGEQFF
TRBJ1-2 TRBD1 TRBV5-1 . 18 TGCGCCAGCAGCGCTTCCGGGACAGGGGGATCGGAGGGCTATGGCTACACCTTC CASSASGTGGSEGYGYTF
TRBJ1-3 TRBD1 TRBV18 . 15 TGTGCCAGCTCAGTCGACAGGGGCTCTGGAAACACCATATATTTT CASSVDRGSGNTIYF
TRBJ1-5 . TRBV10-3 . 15 TGTGCCAAGACAGGAGCGGTCCTCCCTCTCATGCCCCAGCATTTT CAKTGAVLPLMPQHF
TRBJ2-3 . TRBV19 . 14 TGTGCCAGTAGTATGGGGACACTCACAGATACGCAGTATTTT CASSMGTLTDTQYF
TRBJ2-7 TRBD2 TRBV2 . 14 TGTGCCAGCAGTGAGAGCGGGGAGCACCACGAGCAGTACTTC CASSESGEHHEQYF
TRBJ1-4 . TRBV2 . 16 TGTGCCAGCAGTGAGTTGACGGATACGGGGAATGAAAAACTGTTTTTT CASSELTDTGNEKLFF
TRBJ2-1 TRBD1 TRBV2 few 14 TGTGCCAGCAGCCGGGACAGGGGGAGAGGTGAGCAGTTCTTC CASSRDRGRGEQFF
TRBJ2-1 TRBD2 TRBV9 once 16 TGTGCCAGCAGCTCCGGGGCACTAGCGGGGGTGGATGAGCAGTTCTTC CASSSGALAGVDEQFF
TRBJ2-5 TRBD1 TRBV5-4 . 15 TGTGCCAGCAGCTTGGGGCCTGGACAGGGGGCTTATGTGAACTTC CASSLGPGQGAYVNF
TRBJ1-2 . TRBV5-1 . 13 TGCGCCAGCAGCTTCGGGGAGGTCTATGGCTACACCTTC CASSFGEVYGYTF
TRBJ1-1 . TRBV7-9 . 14 TGTGCCAGCAGCTTAAGGGAGTTGGACACTGAAGCTTTCTTT CASSLRELDTEAFF
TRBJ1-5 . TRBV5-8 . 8 TGTGCCAGAGGGAGGCAGCATTTT CARGRQHF
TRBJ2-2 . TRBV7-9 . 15 TGTGCCAGCAGCTTACAACTGTCCGGCACCGGGGAGCTGTTTTTT CASSLQLSGTGELFF
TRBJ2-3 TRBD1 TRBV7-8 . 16 TGTGCCAGCAGCCTAGGGGTTCAGGGGGCCGGAGATACGCAGTATTTT CASSLGVQGAGDTQYF